This note documents a single TCR beta chain sequence. Data came from immunoSEQ multiplex PCR; TCRdb stores just in-frame clones and leaves some out. The sample holds approximately 170,000 clones, roughly four fifths seen once. The data belong to a study of blood T cell repertoires in COVID-19. Study overall: Samples of COVID-19 (acute and convalescent) were obtained from the United States, Italy and Spain.

This TCR was recovered from a man aged 65 to 79 who had recovered from COVID-19. Material: peripheral blood.

The CDR3 coding sequence is TGCGCCAGCAGTTCGGGACAGTCTGGAAACACCATATATTTT. Amino acids: CASSSGQSGNTIYF. The V and J genes are TRBV10-2 and TRBJ1-3; 7 bases fit TRBD1. The junction had 2 bases not matched to a gene; V was cut back by 5 bases and J by 1 base. Germline lookup yields CDR1 WSHSY and CDR2 SAAADI. The CDR3 is 14 residues long.